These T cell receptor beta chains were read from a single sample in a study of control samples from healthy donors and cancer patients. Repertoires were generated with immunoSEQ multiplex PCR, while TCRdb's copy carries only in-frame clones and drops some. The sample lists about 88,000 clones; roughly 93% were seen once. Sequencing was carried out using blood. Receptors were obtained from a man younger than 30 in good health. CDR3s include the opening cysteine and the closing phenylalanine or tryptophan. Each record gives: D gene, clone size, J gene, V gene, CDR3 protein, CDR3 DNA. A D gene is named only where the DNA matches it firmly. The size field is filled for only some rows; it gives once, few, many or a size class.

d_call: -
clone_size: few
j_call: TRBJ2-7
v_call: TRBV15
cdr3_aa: CATSRDYSYEQYF
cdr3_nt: TGTGCCACCAGCAGAGATTATTCCTACGAGCAGTACTTC

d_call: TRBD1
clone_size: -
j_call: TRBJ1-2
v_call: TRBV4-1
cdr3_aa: CASSQDHWTGISYGYTF
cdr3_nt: TGCGCCAGCAGCCAAGACCACTGGACAGGGATATCCTATGGCTACACCTTC

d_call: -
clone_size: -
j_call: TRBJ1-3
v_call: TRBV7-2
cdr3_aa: CASSLARVWGNTIYF
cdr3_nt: TGTGCCAGCAGCTTAGCGCGAGTTTGGGGAAACACCATATATTTT

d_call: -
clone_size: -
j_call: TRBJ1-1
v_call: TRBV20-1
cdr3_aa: CSASRGETEAFF
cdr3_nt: TGCAGTGCTAGTAGGGGGGAAACTGAAGCTTTCTTT

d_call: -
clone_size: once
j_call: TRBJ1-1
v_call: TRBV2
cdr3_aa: CASSEEGIGESEAFF
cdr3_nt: TGTGCCAGCAGTGAAGAAGGAATCGGAGAAAGTGAAGCTTTCTTT

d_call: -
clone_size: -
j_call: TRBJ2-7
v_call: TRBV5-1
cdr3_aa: CASSFRDGVYEQYF
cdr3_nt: TGCGCCAGCAGCTTCCGGGACGGTGTCTACGAGCAGTACTTC

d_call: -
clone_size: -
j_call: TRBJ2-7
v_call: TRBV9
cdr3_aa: CASSGEAGSYEQYF
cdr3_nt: TGTGCCAGCAGCGGAGAAGCGGGCTCCTACGAGCAGTACTTC

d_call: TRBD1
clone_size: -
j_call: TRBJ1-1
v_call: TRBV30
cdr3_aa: CAWSRTGGSGTEAFF
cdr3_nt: TGTGCCTGGAGCCGAACAGGGGGCTCCGGCACTGAAGCTTTCTTT

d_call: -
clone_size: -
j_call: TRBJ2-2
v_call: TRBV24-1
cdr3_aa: CATSPSRVNTGELFF
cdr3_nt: TGTGCCACCAGCCCCTCTAGGGTGAACACCGGGGAGCTGTTTTTT

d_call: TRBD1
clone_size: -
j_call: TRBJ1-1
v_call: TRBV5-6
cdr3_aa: CASSLERQGRLNTEAFF
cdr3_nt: TGTGCCAGCAGCTTGGAAAGACAGGGGAGGTTGAACACTGAAGCTTTCTTT

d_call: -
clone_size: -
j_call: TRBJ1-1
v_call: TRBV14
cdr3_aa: CASSQGYGTEAFF
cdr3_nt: TGTGCCAGCAGCCAGGGTTATGGGACTGAAGCTTTCTTT

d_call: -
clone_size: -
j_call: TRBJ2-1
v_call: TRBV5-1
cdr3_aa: CASSKQPTSYNEQFF
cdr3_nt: TGCGCCAGCAGCAAACAGCCTACCTCCTACAATGAGCAGTTCTTC

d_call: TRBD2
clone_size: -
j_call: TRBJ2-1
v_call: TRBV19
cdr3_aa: CASSIGGHGGEQFF
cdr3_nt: TGTGCCAGTAGTATCGGCGGACACGGGGGGGAGCAGTTCTTC